This T cell receptor beta chain is from a study of blood T cells in healthy people across ages. For the second PCR, which ran for roughly 6 to 12 cycles, a sample-barcoded 5' primer and a J-beta primer mix were used. One entry per CDR3 protein results from TCRdb running MiXCR on the 5' RACE reads. The sample has about 1 million distinct CDR3 sequences; 35% to 50% are singletons. In this sample, this clonotype turned up a few times. CDR1 and CDR2 (germline): MNHNY, SVGAGI (reference sequence). V dropped 6 bases and J dropped 1 base, with 9 bases sitting between them. This CDR3 has 13 amino acids. The chain has TRBV6-6 and TRBJ2-5; D is possibly TRBD1 (6 bases). The receptor was isolated from a woman in her sixties in good health. Sequencing input: blood. The CDR3 DNA reads TGTGCCAGCAGGGGACATTTCCAAGAGACCCAGTACTTC. This gives the protein CASRGHFQETQYF.